The 10 T cell receptor beta chains given below trace back to one sample, sequenced in a study of T cell responses to AZD1222 COVID-19 vaccine. Sequencing was performed with immunoSEQ multiplex PCR; in TCRdb, only in-frame clones are kept and a portion is missing. This table holds about 130,000 clones, 90% to 95% found once. Source: peripheral blood, taken on day 0 of AZD1222 vaccination. These receptors originate from an adult in good health.

The chain carries TRBV5-1 and TRBJ2-1, with TRBD1 matching 9 bases. The CDR3 loop spans 16 amino acids. Germline CDR1 SGHRS, CDR2 YFSETQ. The V and J ends lost 0 bases and 10 bases, in that order; junction bases with no gene match: 11. CDR3 sequence reads: CASSLGTQDRGYEQFF. The CDR3 DNA reads TGCGCCAGCAGCTTGGGGACCCAGGACAGGGGTTACGAGCAGTTCTTC.

In this sample, this clone turned up a few times. The rearrangement uses TRBV10-3 and TRBJ1-1; 9 nucleotides match TRBD1. CDR1 and CDR2 from the germline V gene are ENHRY and SYGVKD. J lost 0 bases, V lost 6 bases, and 5 bases had no gene match. The CDR3 runs 15 residues. CDR3 loop: CAIRGQGNVNTEAFF. The CDR3 DNA is TGTGCCATCAGAGGACAGGGGAACGTGAACACTGAAGCTTTCTTT.

The chain carries TRBV4-2 and TRBJ2-1, with D perhaps assigned TRBD1 or TRBD2 (5 bases each). The germline V gene has CDR1 LGHNA and CDR2 YNFKEQ. V lost 2 bases and J 5 bases, leaving 13 bases between the germline ends. The CDR3 loop spans 15 amino acids. The CDR3 coding sequence is TGTGCCAGCAGCCAACGGGACCGGAACAACAATGAGCAGTTCTTC. As protein: CASSQRDRNNNEQFF.

The CDR3 protein is CASSFESSYNSPLHF. CDR3 DNA sequence: TGTGCCAGCAGCTTCGAAAGCTCCTATAATTCACCCCTCCACTTT. This chain joins TRBV7-6 and TRBJ1-6; D is undetermined. The V and J ends lost 3 bases and 0 bases respectively, with 6 bases between them. This CDR3 contains 15 residues. The V gene's germline CDR1 is SGHVS and CDR2 FNYEAQ.

The chain employs TRBV4-1 and TRBJ2-1, with 10 bases aligning to TRBD2. V lost 2 bases, J lost 4 bases, and 2 bases stayed unmatched. Per the germline V gene, CDR1 is MGHRA and CDR2 is YSYEKL. CDR3 length: 15 amino acids. CDR3 in amino acids: CASSQLAGGYNEQFF. The CDR3 region has the DNA TGCGCCAGCAGCCAATTAGCGGGAGGTTACAATGAGCAGTTCTTC.

This clone has just a few counts. The chain employs TRBV11-1 and TRBJ2-1; no clear D gene. The germline V and J ends were trimmed by 5 bases and 9 bases, with 14 bases remaining between them. In germline, CDR1 is SGHAT, CDR2 FQDESV (reference sequence). The length of the CDR3 is 13 residues. CDR3 in amino acids: CASSVQPDREQFF. CDR3 DNA sequence: TGTGCCAGCAGCGTTCAACCGGACCGTGAGCAGTTCTTC. Filled out from reference TRBV11-1 and TRBJ2-1, the complete variable domain reads EAEVAQSPRYKITEKSQAVAFWCDPISGHATLYWYRQILGQGPELLVQFQDESVVDDSQLPKDRFSAERLKGVDSTLKIQPAELGDSAMYLCASSVQPDREQFFGPGTRLTVL.

This rearrangement joins TRBV30 to TRBJ1-3, with D possibly TRBD1 on 6 matching bases. V gave up 5 bases and J gave up 3 bases, with 17 bases separating them. From germline, CDR1 is GTSNPN and CDR2 SVGIG (reference sequence). The CDR3 contains 15 residues. The CDR3 loop reads CAWGEKNRVGNTIYF. In nucleotides, the CDR3 is TGTGCCTGGGGAGAAAAAAACAGGGTTGGAAACACCATATATTTT.

This chain uses TRBV3-1 (or the pseudogene TRBV3-2) with TRBJ2-5; possible D gene TRBD1, 6 bases. Germline V gene sequence: CDR1 LGHDT, CDR2 YNNKEL (reference sequence). The CDR3 is 13 residues long. V was clipped by 5 bases and J by 6 bases, with 13 bases between them. The CDR3 spells CASSSDQGKTQYF. The CDR3, as DNA: TGTGCCAGCAGCTCTGATCAGGGGAAGACCCAGTACTTC.

This clone appeared once. The J gene is TRBJ1-3, the V gene TRBV9, with TRBD1 identical over 11 bases. This CDR3 is 17 amino acids long. After removal of 3 bases from V and 6 bases from J, the junction contained 11 bases not matched to a gene. Germline V lookup: CDR1 SGDLS, CDR2 YYNGEE. In DNA, the CDR3 is TGTGCCAGCAGCGGCGGCCCCGGGACAGGGGGTCAAAACACCATATATTTT. It codes for CASSGGPGTGGQNTIYF. Complete variable domain (other parts from reference TRBV9 and TRBJ1-3): DSGVTQTPKHLITATGQRVTLRCSPRSGDLSVYWYQQSLDQGLQFLIQYYNGEERAKGNILERFSAQQFPDLHSELNLSSLELGDSALYFCASSGGPGTGGQNTIYFGEGSWLTVV.

The chain uses TRBV5-4 and TRBJ2-1; TRBD2 matches 14 bases. CDR1 is SGHNT, CDR2 YYREEE, per germline (reference sequence). V shed 4 bases and J 7 bases; nucleotides not matched to a gene: 7. The CDR3 has 16 amino acids. CDR3 DNA: TGTGCCAGCAGCACGGGACTAGCGGGAGAGAATAATGAGCAGTTCTTC. Translating gives CASSTGLAGENNEQFF.